The 10 T cell receptor beta chains below all came from one sample that was sequenced in a study of regulatory T cells in long-lasting Graves disease. In building TCR beta libraries, iRepertoire HTBI primers were used together with Arm-PCR of CDR3 regions. TCRdb independently ran MiXCR on the multiplex PCR reads; one entry per CDR3 protein. The data contain 510,000 or so distinct CDR3 sequences, around 11% of them singletons. Time point meaning: newly diagnosed GD, antithyroid drugs for less than 3 months. The TCR library was prepared using RNA isolated from PBMCs. This sample was shared with a second study, whose subject was T cells in Graves' hyperthyroidism and ophthalmopathy.

Sequenced here: peripheral blood mononuclear cells (PBMCs), sampled at new diagnosis, from a patient treated with antithyroid drugs. The receptors derive from a woman in her 30s with Graves disease.

This clonotype was counted at least ten times. CDR3 sequence (DNA): TGTGCCAGCAGCCCAAGAAGGGGACAGGGTTTTTCCTACGAGCAGTACTTC. It encodes CASSPRRGQGFSYEQYF. V is TRBV28 and J is TRBJ2-7; TRBD1 agrees at 9 bases. Per germline, CDR1 MDHEN and CDR2 SYDVKM. V trimming: 6 bases; J trimming: 1 base; junction bases outside the gene matches: 13. The CDR3 is 17 residues long.

As DNA, the CDR3 is TGTGCCACCAGCAGAGATCTTCGTACAGGCAGGGACTACACCGGGGAGCTGTTTTTT. Its protein product is CATSRDLRTGRDYTGELFF. V usage is TRBV15 and J usage is TRBJ2-2; weak D call: TRBD2 (6 bases). Germline V CDR1 and CDR2: LNHNV, YYDKDF (reference sequence). The length of the CDR3 is 19 residues. V was pared by 0 bases and J by 3 bases, with 20 bases between.

In this sample, this clonotype turned up many times. The rearrangement joins TRBV7-2 to TRBJ2-7; D perhaps matches TRBD1 (7 bases). Trimming removed 6 bases from V and 5 bases from J, with 14 bases in between. Germline values: CDR1 SGHTA, CDR2 FQGNSA. This CDR3 comprises 13 residues. In DNA, the CDR3 is TGTGCCAGCAGTAAACAGGGGAGGAACGAGCAGTACTTC. Translation: CASSKQGRNEQYF.

In its sample, this clonotype was seen many times. The chain combines TRBV12-3 or TRBV12-4 with TRBJ2-7, with 8 nucleotides matching TRBD2. The J segment lost 5 bases and the V segment lost 5 bases, leaving 2 bases of the junction unmatched. The CDR3 covers 12 residues. The CDR3 DNA sequence: TGTGCCAGCAGTCGTAGCGGGAACGAGCAGTACTTC. It yields the protein CASSRSGNEQYF.

This clonotype appeared a single time. A read error may explain this, as a much larger clone is one base away. V gene TRBV27 combines with J gene TRBJ1-2, with 9 bases lining up with TRBD1. CDR3 length: 15 residues. Trimming at V came to 7 bases and at J to 4 bases, leaving 10 bases not matched to a gene. Per the germline V gene, CDR1 is MNHEY and CDR2 is SMNVEV (reference sequence). CDR3 loop: CASNTMTGGTYGYTF. The DNA for the CDR3 is TGTGCCAGCAATACCATGACAGGGGGGACCTATGGCTACACCTTC.

This clonotype occurred many times. This chain connects TRBV18 to TRBJ1-1; a possible D gene is TRBD1 (5 bases). Trimming removed 3 bases at V and 10 bases at J, with 18 bases between. CDR1 and CDR2 (germline): KGHSH, LQKENI. This CDR3 has 14 amino acids. CDR3 nucleotides: TGTGCCAGCTCACCGAAGTGGGACTCCGAGGGAGCTTTCTTT. It codes for CASSPKWDSEGAFF.

V and J are TRBV14 and TRBJ2-2; D gene unclear. Between the trimmed V and J ends, which lost 4 bases and 0 bases, there was a span of 12 bases. This CDR3 contains 16 residues. The germline CDR1 and CDR2 sequences are SGHDN and FVKESK. As DNA, the CDR3 is TGTGCCAGCAGCCCTCGTTGGATCGCGAACACCGGGGAGCTGTTTTTT. Amino acids: CASSPRWIANTGELFF.

This clonotype was counted at least ten times. The chain combines TRBV19 with TRBJ2-5; D ambiguous. The germline V gene has CDR1 LNHDA and CDR2 SQIVND (reference sequence). Trimming took off 4 bases at V and 5 bases at J, with 14 bases between the two ends. The length of the CDR3 is 14 residues. The CDR3 coding sequence is TGTGCCAGTAGTAGTTCGGTGGCGACGGAGACCCAGTACTTC. Encoded protein: CASSSSVATETQYF.

This clonotype was detected many times. The chain has TRBV27 and TRBJ2-3; the match to TRBD2 covers 9 bases. The V gene end was trimmed by 5 bases and the J gene end by 1 base; junction bases not matched to a gene: 16. Germline V gene sequence: CDR1 MNHEY, CDR2 SMNVEV (reference sequence). CDR3 length equals 19 residues. CDR3 sequence (DNA): TGTGCCAGCAGTGCGGGACAGTCTTTAGCGGGAGAGGGCACAGATACGCAGTATTTT. This codes for CASSAGQSLAGEGTDTQYF.

The chain employs TRBV28 and TRBJ2-7; TRBD1 is a possible D gene (6 bases). V was trimmed by 6 bases and J by 5 bases, leaving 17 bases between them. The CDR3 loop spans 14 amino acids. The germline V gene has CDR1 MDHEN and CDR2 SYDVKM. This CDR3 reads CASRLGTKSDEQYF. The CDR3 DNA follows: TGTGCCAGCAGGCTTGGGACAAAAAGCGACGAGCAGTACTTC.